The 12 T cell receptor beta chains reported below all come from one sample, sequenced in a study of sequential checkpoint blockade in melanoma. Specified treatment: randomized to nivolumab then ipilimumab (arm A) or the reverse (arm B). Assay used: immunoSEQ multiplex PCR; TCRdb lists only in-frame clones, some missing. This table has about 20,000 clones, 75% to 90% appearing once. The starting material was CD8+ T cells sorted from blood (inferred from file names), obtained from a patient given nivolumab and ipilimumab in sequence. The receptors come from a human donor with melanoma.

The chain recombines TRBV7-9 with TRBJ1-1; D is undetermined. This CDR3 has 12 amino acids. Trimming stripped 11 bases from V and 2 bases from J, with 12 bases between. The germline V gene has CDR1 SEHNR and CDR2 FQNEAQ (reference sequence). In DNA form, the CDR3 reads TGTGCCGGGCAGGTTCTAAACACTGAAGCTTTCTTT. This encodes CAGQVLNTEAFF.

This CDR3 reads CASSLLAGEETQYF. Here the CDR3 DNA reads TGTGCCAGCAGCTTACTAGCGGGAGAAGAGACCCAGTACTTC. The chain uses TRBV7-2 and TRBJ2-5; 10 bases fit TRBD2. Germline-derived CDR1 and CDR2 are SGHTA and FQGNSA. The ends lost 2 bases at V and 3 bases at J; junction bases unmatched: 0. CDR3 size: 14 residues.

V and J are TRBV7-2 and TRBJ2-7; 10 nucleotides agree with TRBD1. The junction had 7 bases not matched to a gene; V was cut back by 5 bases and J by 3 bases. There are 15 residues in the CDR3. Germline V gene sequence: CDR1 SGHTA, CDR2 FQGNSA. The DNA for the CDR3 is TGTGCCAGCAGCCTCGGGACAGGGGTGTTCTACGAGCAGTACTTC. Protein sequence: CASSLGTGVFYEQYF.

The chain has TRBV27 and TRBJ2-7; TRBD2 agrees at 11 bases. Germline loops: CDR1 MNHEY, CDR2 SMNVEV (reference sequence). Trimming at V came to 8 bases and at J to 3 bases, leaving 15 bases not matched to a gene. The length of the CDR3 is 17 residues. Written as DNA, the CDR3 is TGTGCCAGCCACACCCTGGTAGCGGGAGGGCCTTACTACGAGCAGTACTTC. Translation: CASHTLVAGGPYYEQYF.

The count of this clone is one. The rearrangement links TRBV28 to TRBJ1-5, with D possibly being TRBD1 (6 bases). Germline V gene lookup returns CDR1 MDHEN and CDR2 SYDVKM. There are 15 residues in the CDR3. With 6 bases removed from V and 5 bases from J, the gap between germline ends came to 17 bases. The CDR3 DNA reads TGTGCCAGCAGCTACTACAGGGAAGGGGATCAGCCCCAGCATTTT. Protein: CASSYYREGDQPQHF.

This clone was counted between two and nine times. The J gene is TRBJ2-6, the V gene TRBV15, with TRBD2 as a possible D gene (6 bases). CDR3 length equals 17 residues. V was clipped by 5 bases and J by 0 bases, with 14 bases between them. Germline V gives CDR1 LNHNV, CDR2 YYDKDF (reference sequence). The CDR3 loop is CATSDRDFSSGANVLTF. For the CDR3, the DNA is TGTGCCACCAGCGACCGGGACTTCAGCTCTGGGGCCAACGTCCTGACTTTC.

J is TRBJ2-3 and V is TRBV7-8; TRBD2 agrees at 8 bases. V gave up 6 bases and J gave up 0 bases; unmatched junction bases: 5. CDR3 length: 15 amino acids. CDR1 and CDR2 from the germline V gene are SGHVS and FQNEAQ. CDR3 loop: CASSPQRGSTDTQYF. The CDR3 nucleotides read TGTGCCAGCAGTCCCCAGCGGGGGAGCACAGATACGCAGTATTTT.

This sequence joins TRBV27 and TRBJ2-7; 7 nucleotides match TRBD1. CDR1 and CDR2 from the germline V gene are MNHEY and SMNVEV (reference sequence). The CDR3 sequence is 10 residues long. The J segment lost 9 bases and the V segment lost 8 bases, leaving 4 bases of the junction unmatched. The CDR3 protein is CASVGDRQYF. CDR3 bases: TGTGCCAGCGTTGGGGACAGGCAGTACTTC.

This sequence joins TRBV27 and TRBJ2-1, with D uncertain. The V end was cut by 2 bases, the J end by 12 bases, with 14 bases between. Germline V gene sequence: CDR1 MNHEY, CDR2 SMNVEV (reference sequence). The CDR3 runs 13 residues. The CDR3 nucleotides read TGTGCCAGCAGTTTAAATGGCATTCTTGGGCAGTTCTTC. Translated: CASSLNGILGQFF.

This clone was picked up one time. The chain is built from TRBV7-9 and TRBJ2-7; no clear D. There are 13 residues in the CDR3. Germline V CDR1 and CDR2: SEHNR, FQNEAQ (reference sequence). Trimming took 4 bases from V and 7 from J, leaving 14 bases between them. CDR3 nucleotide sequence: TGTGCCAGCAGCTCCCCGTCGGTAAAAGAGCAGTACTTC. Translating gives CASSSPSVKEQYF.

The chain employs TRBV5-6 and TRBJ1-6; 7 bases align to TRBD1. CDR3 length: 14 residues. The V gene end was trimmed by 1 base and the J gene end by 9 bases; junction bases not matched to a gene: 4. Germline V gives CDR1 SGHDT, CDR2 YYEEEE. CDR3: CASSLTGDSSPLHF. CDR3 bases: TGTGCCAGCAGCTTGACAGGGGATAGTTCACCCCTCCACTTT.

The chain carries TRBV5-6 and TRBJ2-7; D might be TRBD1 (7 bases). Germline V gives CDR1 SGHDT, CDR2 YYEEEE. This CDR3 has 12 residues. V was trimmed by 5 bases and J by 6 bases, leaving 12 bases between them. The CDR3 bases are TGTGCCAGCAGTAGGCAGGGGGGCGAGCAGTACTTC. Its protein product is CASSRQGGEQYF.